The T cell receptor (beta chain) described here comes from a study of graft-versus-host responses after intestinal transplantation (dated by TCRdb to about 2021). For context, the study as a whole: Multivisceral, liver-intestinal, or isolated intestinal transplants were received by the recipients. Instead of going to the commercial service, samples from a few later patients were sequenced in-house on an Illumina MiSeq and processed with MiXCR. After intestinal transplantation, graft-versus-host and host-versus-graft alloreactive T cell clones in the graft, circulation and bone marrow were tracked using bulk TCR-beta CDR3 sequencing. The cohort enrolled under 30 intestinal transplant recipients, one of whom was a retransplant, and a few patients without pretransplant specimens were excluded. Anti-thymocyte globulin induction was given to all recipients, followed by maintenance tacrolimus and steroids for two to three years. Alloreactive clones were identified by sequencing pre-transplant mixed lymphocyte reaction products and comparing them with unstimulated pre-transplant donor and recipient T cells. Donor T cell macrochimerism was defined as a peak of at least 4% donor T cells among recipient peripheral blood mononuclear cells.

The CDR3 measures 15 amino acids from cysteine to phenylalanine. Only the CDR3 portion is preserved as DNA: 45 bases, with reading frame beginning at the first base. Taken from the germline V gene (reference sequence), the CDR1 and CDR2 loops are LNHDA and SQIVND. V is cut by 5 bases and J by 5 bases, and the space between the germline ends is 18 bases. This clone was recorded only once. Its cognate antigen has yet to be identified. Per-base quality was not reported, and no clone a single base away is much larger than it. What this sample's time point label stands for: cells obtained before transplantation from donor or recipient. CD3+CD4+ and CD3+CD8+ populations were FACS-sorted from unstimulated pre-transplant donor and recipient cells taken from spleen or lymph nodes. What the study reported, not specific to this receptor: In the allografts of patients with donor T cell macrochimerism, GvH to HvG T cell clonal ratios were high. GvH clones were found in recipient bone marrow, and some of the GvH clones appeared earlier in ileal mucosa or blood, which is consistent with an intestinal mucosal origin. The conclusions were limited by the relatively low number and heterogeneity of the intestinal transplant patients. Early after transplant, peak levels of circulating GvH clones were associated with declines in HvG clones.

The method behind the library was the immunoSEQ multiplex PCR assay. In most patients, genomic DNA was isolated using the Qiagen DNeasy Blood and Tissue Kit and sent frozen to Adaptive Biotechnologies for TCR sequencing. High-throughput TCR-beta CDR3 sequencing of genomic DNA from most patients was performed by Adaptive Biotechnologies. Concerning the study's data processing: TCR sequencing data for over 15 patients were retrieved from Adaptive's ImmunoSEQ software; a few other patients were processed with MiXCR and VDJtools. CD4 versus CD8 sorting errors were corrected by removing sequences found in both subsets at a frequency ratio below 5:1. CDR3 nucleotide sequences shared by donor and recipient were removed because the origin of these sequences could not be assigned. To be classed as alloreactive, a clone needed at least 2-fold expansion over unstimulated cells and a minimum CFSE-low frequency of 0.002% (template counts) or 0.001% (read counts). Clones detected in sequenced pre-transplant spleen, lymph node, or MLR CFSE-low populations of the donor or recipient were defined as mappable. Cumulative frequency of alloreactive clones was calculated as a percentage of all sequences weighted by copy number. TCRdb took this table from immuneACCESS and kept in-frame rearrangements with V and J called. Such tables lack part of the clones; where checked against another copy, unresolved V genes explain under half of the gap, and the rest is unexplained. V and J calls and clone size come straight from that table; D and trimming were deduced from the DNA. The sample contains over 75,000 clones, around 90% of them found a single time. The ten largest make up about 0.073% of the sample.

In this chain, TRBV19 is recombined with TRBJ1-2; the D gene is perhaps TRBD1, on 6 matching bases. The sequences come from unstimulated CD8+ T cells sorted from spleen or lymph node cells, collected before transplant. The sequence was collected from a human donor who was the organ donor for an intestinal transplant. The nucleotides are TGTGCCAGTAGTGGCCCCGGGACAAGCTTTTATGGCTACACCTTC. This translates into CASSGPGTSFYGYTF.